Described below is a single TCR beta chain sequence and its context. The antigen it recognizes is unknown. It has no much larger one-base neighbor in the sample; base qualities were not kept. Peripheral blood CD8+ and CD4+ T cells from healthy donors, Susac syndrome patients and multiple sclerosis patients were profiled using high-throughput TCR beta sequencing. The multiple sclerosis controls were treatment-naive patients who had stable or active relapsing-remitting disease and met the revised McDonald criteria. Bulk CD8+ and CD4+ T cells were purified by magnetic negative isolation, whereas CD8+ TEMRA cells were enriched by FACS. Blood was collected in EDTA tubes and processed within 24 hours, with PBMCs isolated through density gradient centrifugation. PBMCs destined for TCR sequencing were cryopreserved in liquid nitrogen and later thawed in a 37 °C water bath. The sorted or isolated CD4+, CD8+ and CD8+ TEMRA cells reached a purity of at least 90%.

The data derive from a study of CD8 T cells in Susac syndrome (dated by TCRdb to about 2019). In terms of the full investigation: The study used repertoire sequencing to test whether antigen drove CD8+ T cell activation and differentiation in Susac syndrome. The study compared CD8+ T cell repertoire clonality among over ten healthy donors, 14 Susac syndrome patients and fewer than 19 multiple sclerosis patients. Paper-wide results and their limitations: The study acknowledged that relatively few individuals were included in the TCR sequencing and HLA analysis.

RNA was extracted using the RNeasy kit, and roughly 0.5 to 1 ug of the RNA was reverse transcribed with random hexamers. The immunoSEQ multiplex PCR assay, which covers 54 Vbeta and 13 Jbeta segments, was used to amplify TCR beta CDR3 regions. Bias from PCR amplification was corrected by using a synthetic template baseline for primer optimization and for computational correction. Concerning the study's data processing: Reads were annotated to V, D and J genes according to IMGT and were analyzed with immunoSEQ Analyzer, with only productive sequences retained. To calculate clonality, Shannon entropy was normalized by log2 of the number of productive unique sequences and then subtracted from one. For each patient and control, public and private clones were evaluated among the 100 most prevalent clones. Clones were defined as Susac-specific if absent from the healthy and MS cohorts, from around 1,000 published viral clones and from other ImmuneACCESS disease sequences. TCRdb itself trimmed the public reads at Q25 with fastp, ran MiXCR and retained productive beta chains. Rows are combined by CDR3 protein, so each entry shows the most common genes and DNA. The V and J calls reflect TCRdb's pipeline rather than the authors' work. This sample lists a few hundred thousand distinct CDR3 sequences; roughly nine tenths were detected once. The ten largest clones take up approximately 0.13% of the sample.

CDR1 and CDR2, per the germline V gene (reference sequence), are MNHEY and SMNVEV. Relative to germline, V is missing 5 bases and J is missing 2 bases, with 9 bases of the junction outside any gene match. Reading from cysteine to phenylalanine, the CDR3 counts 16 amino acids. Only the CDR3 region is kept as DNA, spanning 48 bases read in frame from base 1. The rearranged segments are TRBV27 and TRBJ2-7; TRBD2 agrees with 10 junctional bases. Sequenced: CD8+ T cells from PBMCs. This receptor was taken from a human donor with multiple sclerosis. CDR3 region: CASSTGEREGPYEQYF. The nucleotide sequence is given as TGTGCCAGCAGTACTGGGGAGCGGGAGGGTCCCTACGAGCAGTACTTC.